This T cell receptor beta chain is from a study of blood T cell repertoires in COVID-19. Study-wide context: Material from acute and convalescent COVID-19 was sourced from the United States, Italy and Spain.

Authors' data handling: Quantification of nucleated cells was approximated via reference gene primer amplification. Measured with immunoSEQ multiplex PCR; TCRdb has only the in-frame clones, and not every one. V and J calls and clone size are given by that table; D and trimming were obtained from the DNA. The table shows approximately 440,000 clones, with roughly 91% occurring only once. The study recruited people aged about 18 to 95 years across 24 US areas. Each recovered donor of Cohort 3 presented with two negative PCRs, clearance, or symptom resolution. Germline CDR1 reads SGHNT; CDR2 reads YYREEE (reference sequence). V shed 4 bases, J shed 5 bases, and the junction held 17 bases outside the gene matches. CDR3 length: 20 amino acids.

The receptor comes from a man younger than 35 who had recovered from COVID-19. The chain carries TRBV5-4 and TRBJ2-5; 16 bases line up with TRBD2. Sample: PBMCs or T cells enriched from blood (not recorded which). CDR3 residues: CASSLPWGTSGRGSLETQYF. DNA for the CDR3: TGTGCCAGCAGCCTCCCATGGGGGACTAGCGGGAGGGGCAGCCTTGAGACCCAGTACTTC.